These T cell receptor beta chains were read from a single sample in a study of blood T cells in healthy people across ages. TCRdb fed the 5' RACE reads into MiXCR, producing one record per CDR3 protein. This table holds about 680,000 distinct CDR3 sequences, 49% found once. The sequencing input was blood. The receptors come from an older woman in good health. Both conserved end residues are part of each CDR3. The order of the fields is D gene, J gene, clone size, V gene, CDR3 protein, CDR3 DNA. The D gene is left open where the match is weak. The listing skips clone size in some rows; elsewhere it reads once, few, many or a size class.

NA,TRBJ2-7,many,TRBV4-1,CASSQDAGTSYEQYF,TGCGCCAGCAGCCAAGACGCCGGGACTTCCTACGAGCAGTACTTC
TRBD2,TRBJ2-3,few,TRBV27,CASSVIAGATDTQYF,TGTGCCAGCAGTGTCATAGCGGGAGCTACAGATACGCAGTATTTT
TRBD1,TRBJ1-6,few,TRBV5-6,CASSPDRGALEFHF,TGTGCCAGCAGCCCTGACAGGGGGGCCTTGGAGTTCCACTTT
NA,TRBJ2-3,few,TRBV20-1,CSATLEGTDTQYF,TGCAGTGCTACTCTGGAGGGGACAGATACGCAGTATTTT
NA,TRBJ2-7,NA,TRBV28,CASSFMGKGSEQYF,TGTGCCAGCAGTTTTATGGGGAAGGGCTCCGAGCAGTACTTC
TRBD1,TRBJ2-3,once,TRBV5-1,CASSVAQGTDTQYF,TGCGCCAGCAGCGTGGCACAGGGGACAGATACGCAGTATTTT
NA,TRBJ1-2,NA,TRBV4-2,CASSQDDGGRRSHGYTF,TGTGCCAGCAGCCAAGACGACGGAGGGCGCCGGAGTCATGGCTACACCTTC
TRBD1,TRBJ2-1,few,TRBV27,CASSLRPREDRVSNEQFF,TGTGCCAGCAGTTTAAGACCAAGGGAGGACAGGGTATCAAATGAGCAGTTCTTC
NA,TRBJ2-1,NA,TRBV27,CASSAQGWVEQFF,TGTGCCAGCAGTGCTCAGGGTTGGGTTGAGCAGTTCTTC
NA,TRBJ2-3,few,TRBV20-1,CSARWTGKTDTQYF,TGCAGTGCTCGGTGGACGGGAAAGACAGATACGCAGTATTTT
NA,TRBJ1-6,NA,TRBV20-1,CSALGVSDSPLHF,TGCAGTGCTCTGGGTGTTTCCGATTCACCCCTCCACTTT
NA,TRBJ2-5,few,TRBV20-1,CSASVPGSGETQYF,TGCAGTGCTAGTGTTCCCGGGAGTGGGGAGACCCAGTACTTC
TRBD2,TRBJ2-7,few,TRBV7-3,CASRGTSRPSYEQYF,TGTGCCAGCAGGGGGACTAGCCGCCCATCCTACGAGCAGTACTTC
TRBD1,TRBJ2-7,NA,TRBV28,CASRGQVHEQYF,TGTGCCAGCAGGGGACAGGTCCACGAGCAGTACTTC
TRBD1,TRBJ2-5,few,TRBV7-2,CASSSGQGVETQYF,TGTGCCAGCAGCTCGGGACAGGGTGTAGAGACCCAGTACTTC
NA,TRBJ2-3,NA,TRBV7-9,CASSPRDCPSTDTQYF,TGTGCCAGCAGCCCAAGGGACTGCCCTAGCACAGATACGCAGTATTTT
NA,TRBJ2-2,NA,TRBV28,CATKPVGGNTGELFF,TGTGCCACCAAACCGGTGGGAGGTAACACCGGGGAGCTGTTTTTT
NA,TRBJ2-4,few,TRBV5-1,CASRPGFLGNIQYF,TGCGCCAGCCGACCAGGATTTTTAGGGAACATTCAGTACTTC
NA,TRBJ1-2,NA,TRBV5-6,CASSLTGRSANYGYTF,TGTGCCAGCAGCTTGACAGGGCGTTCGGCTAACTATGGCTACACCTTC
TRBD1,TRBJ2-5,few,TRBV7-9,CASSPRQGWGQETQYF,TGTGCCAGCAGCCCAAGACAGGGGTGGGGACAAGAGACCCAGTACTTC
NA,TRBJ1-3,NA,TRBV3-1,CASSPRYDSGNTIYF,TGTGCCAGCAGCCCCCGGTATGACTCTGGAAACACCATATATTTT
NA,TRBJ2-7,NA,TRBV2,CASTLRSASSYEQYF,TGTGCCAGCACCCTCCGGTCGGCTAGCTCCTACGAGCAGTACTTC
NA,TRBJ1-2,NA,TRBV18,CASSPDSVGYTF,TGTGCCAGCTCACCGGACAGTGTGGGCTACACCTTC
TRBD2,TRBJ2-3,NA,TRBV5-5,CASSFLAGEGSSTDTQYF,TGTGCCAGCAGCTTTCTAGCGGGAGAGGGCTCAAGCACAGATACGCAGTATTTT
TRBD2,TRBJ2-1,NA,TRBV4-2,CASSQGLAGGGQFF,TGTGCCAGCAGCCAGGGACTAGCGGGAGGTGGGCAGTTCTTC
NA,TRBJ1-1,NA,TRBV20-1,CSATNSGGNTEAFF,TGCAGTGCTACAAATTCGGGGGGTAACACTGAAGCTTTCTTT
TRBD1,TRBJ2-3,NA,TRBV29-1,CSVPGTASTDTQYF,TGCAGCGTCCCCGGGACAGCTAGCACAGATACGCAGTATTTT
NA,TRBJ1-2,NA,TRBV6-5,CASSVQSDYGYTF,TGTGCCAGCAGTGTACAGAGCGACTATGGCTACACCTTC
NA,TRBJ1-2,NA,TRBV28,CASSQASRGAYGYTF,TGTGCCAGCAGTCAAGCGAGCCGAGGTGCCTATGGCTACACCTTC
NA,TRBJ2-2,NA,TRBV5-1,CASSLETGSLTGELFF,TGCGCCAGCAGCTTGGAAACTGGGAGCCTCACCGGGGAGCTGTTTTTT
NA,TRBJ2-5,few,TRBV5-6,CASSPGLSQTQYF,TGTGCCAGCAGCCCTGGACTGAGTCAGACCCAGTACTTC
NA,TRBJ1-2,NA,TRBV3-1,CASSQLEGGYTF,TGTGCCAGCAGCCAGCTAGAGGGCGGCTACACCTTC
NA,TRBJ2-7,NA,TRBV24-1,CATSDPGVGEYNEQYF,TGTGCCACCAGTGATCCCGGGGTGGGGGAGTACAATGAGCAGTACTTC
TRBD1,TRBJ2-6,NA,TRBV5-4,CASTYRGGSGANVLTF,TGTGCCAGCACCTACAGGGGTGGTTCTGGGGCCAACGTCCTGACTTTC
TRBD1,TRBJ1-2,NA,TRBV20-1,CSALGQGKSDYTF,TGCAGTGCTTTAGGACAGGGGAAGTCTGACTACACCTTC
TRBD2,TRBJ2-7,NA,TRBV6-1,CASSFGLAANSYEQYF,TGTGCCAGCAGCTTTGGACTAGCGGCCAACTCCTACGAGCAGTACTTC
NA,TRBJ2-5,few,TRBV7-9,CASSALDLYQETQYF,TGTGCCAGCAGCGCACTGGACCTATACCAAGAGACCCAGTACTTC
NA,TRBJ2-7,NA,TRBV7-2,CASSLTASHYEQYF,TGTGCCAGCAGCTTGACAGCCAGCCACTACGAGCAGTACTTC
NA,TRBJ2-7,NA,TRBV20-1,CSASSSGYEQYF,TGCAGTGCTAGTAGTAGCGGCTACGAGCAGTACTTC
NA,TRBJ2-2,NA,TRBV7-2,CASSLGGGTGELFF,TGTGCCAGCAGCTTAGGTGGCGGAACCGGGGAGCTGTTTTTT
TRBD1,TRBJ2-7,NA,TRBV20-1,CSARDPQGASYEQYF,TGCAGTGCTAGAGATCCACAGGGGGCCTCCTACGAGCAGTACTTC
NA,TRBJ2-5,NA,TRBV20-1,CSARDMGGTETQYF,TGCAGTGCTAGAGATATGGGGGGTACGGAGACCCAGTACTTC
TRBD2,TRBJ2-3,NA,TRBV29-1,CSATRGLAGGADTQYF,TGCAGCGCTACTCGGGGACTAGCGGGAGGGGCAGATACGCAGTATTTT
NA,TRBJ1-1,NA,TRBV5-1,CASRTGERNTEAFF,TGCGCCAGCAGGACGGGAGAGAGGAACACTGAAGCTTTCTTT
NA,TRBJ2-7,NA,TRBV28,CASRFARGGVYEQYF,TGTGCCAGCAGGTTCGCCAGGGGGGGGGTCTACGAGCAGTACTTC